The 9 T cell receptor beta chains presented below share a single source sample, sequenced in a study of cytotoxic CD8 clonotypes in ibrutinib-treated CLL. The table came from immunoSEQ multiplex PCR; TCRdb's copy has only in-frame clones and leaves some out. The sample consists of 55,000 to 60,000 clones, 54% of them appearing once. The sequenced sample was PBMCs, obtained at disease progression, from a patient treated with ibrutinib. These receptors were obtained from a human donor with chronic lymphocytic leukemia.

The chain recombines TRBV6-5 with TRBJ2-3; tentatively, D is TRBD2 (6 bases). V shed 2 bases and J shed 3 bases, with 15 bases lying between them. The CDR3 is made up of 16 amino acids. The germline gives CDR1 MNHEY, CDR2 SVGAGI. CDR3 amino acids: CASSYTPGLATDTQYF. CDR3 coding DNA: TGTGCCAGCAGTTACACCCCCGGTCTAGCGACAGATACGCAGTATTTT.

This clone was counted between two and nine times. The chain combines TRBV27 with TRBJ1-2, with D possibly being TRBD1 (5 bases). CDR3 length equals 15 residues. Germline V gives CDR1 MNHEY, CDR2 SMNVEV (reference sequence). The V gene lost 3 bases and the J gene lost 4 bases, with 15 bases spanning the gap. Here the CDR3 DNA reads TGTGCCAGCAGTTTGACGAGCGCAGGGAGCTATGGCTACACCTTC. Protein: CASSLTSAGSYGYTF.

V usage is TRBV5-1 and J usage is TRBJ1-2; D is perhaps TRBD1 (5 bases). CDR3 length equals 12 residues. The V end lost 0 bases, the J end lost 13 bases, and 13 bases lay between the germline ends. Per germline, CDR1 SGHRS and CDR2 YFSETQ. The CDR3 reads CASSLDVETGTF. The CDR3 region has the DNA TGCGCCAGCAGCTTGGACGTCGAAACAGGCACCTTC.

V is TRBV4-2 and J is TRBJ2-7; maybe TRBD2 (5 bases). Between the trimmed V and J ends, which lost 0 bases and 2 bases, there was a span of 11 bases. Per germline, CDR1 LGHNA and CDR2 YNFKEQ. The CDR3 totals 15 residues. This chain's CDR3 is CASSQDVSGAYEQYF. The CDR3 nucleotides read TGTGCCAGCAGCCAAGATGTGAGCGGAGCCTACGAGCAGTACTTC.

The sample holds a few counts of this clone. The chain uses TRBV18 and TRBJ1-4; D might be TRBD1 (5 bases). This CDR3 is 15 amino acids long. V was clipped by 4 bases and J by 0 bases, with 9 bases between them. Germline V gene lookup returns CDR1 KGHSH and CDR2 LQKENI. The CDR3 is CASSLRGATNEKLFF. CDR3 in DNA: TGTGCCAGCTCACTTAGGGGTGCAACTAATGAAAAACTGTTTTTT.

There are a few counts of this clone. The chain is built from TRBV30 and TRBJ1-2; no reliable D call. The CDR3 runs to 13 residues. V lost 0 bases and J 7 bases, leaving 12 bases between the germline ends. The germline gives CDR1 GTSNPN, CDR2 SVGIG (reference sequence). The CDR3 spells CAWSVFSVFGYTF. CDR3 DNA sequence: TGTGCCTGGAGTGTATTCAGCGTCTTTGGCTACACCTTC.

This clone was picked up a small number of times. The chain joins TRBV15 to TRBJ2-4, with D unclear. V was pared by 0 bases and J by 0 bases, with 9 bases between. The CDR3 runs 16 residues. Germline CDR1 is LNHNV and CDR2 is YYDKDF (reference sequence). The CDR3 sequence is CATSRDKSLAKNIQYF. CDR3 sequence (DNA): TGTGCCACCAGCAGAGATAAGAGCCTAGCCAAAAACATTCAGTACTTC.

This chain links TRBV6-5 with TRBJ1-1; weak D call: TRBD1 (6 bases). This CDR3 has 14 residues. With 6 bases removed from V and 3 bases from J, the gap between germline ends came to 14 bases. Germline values: CDR1 MNHEY, CDR2 SVGAGI. The CDR3 protein is CASSRTERYTEAFF. CDR3 DNA: TGTGCCAGCAGCAGGACAGAGCGGTACACTGAAGCTTTCTTT.

The chain is built from TRBV20-1 and TRBJ2-3; D not certain. The V gene's germline CDR1 is DFQATT and CDR2 SNEGSKA (reference sequence). V dropped 0 bases and J dropped 8 bases, with 3 bases sitting between them. The CDR3 covers 10 residues. The CDR3 protein is CSARDVTQYF. CDR3 sequence (DNA): TGCAGTGCTAGAGATGTTACGCAGTATTTT.